The clone carrying this T cell receptor (beta chain) has only a few counts. Its target is unknown. One entry per CDR3 protein results from TCRdb running MiXCR on the 5' RACE reads. The sample consists of 500,000 or so distinct CDR3 sequences, over 11% of them appearing once. The sample originates from a study of identical twins. Notes on the study in general: Models underestimated out-of-frame TCR alpha sharing in monozygotic twins.

Germline lookup yields CDR1 LNHDA and CDR2 SQIVND (reference sequence). The CDR3 loop spans 16 amino acids. V lost 5 bases, J lost 0 bases, and 16 bases lay in between. These records were also assigned to another study, of yellow fever vaccine responses in identical twins.

The chain employs TRBV19 and TRBJ2-5; tentative D call: TRBD1 (7 bases). Input material: CD4+ T cells sorted from blood. The sequence was obtained from a woman aged 18 to 35 in good health. The CDR3 protein is CASSVRLGGYQETQYF. The CDR3 coding sequence is TGTGCCAGTAGTGTTCGACTAGGGGGCTACCAAGAGACCCAGTACTTC.